The text below deals with one TCR beta chain. Profiled with immunoSEQ multiplex PCR; TCRdb holds only in-frame clones, not every one. In the table there are around 82,000 clones, approximately 85% of which are singletons. This specimen belongs to a study of blood T cell repertoires in COVID-19. About the research overall: Samples of COVID-19 (acute and convalescent) were obtained from the United States, Italy and Spain. Nucleic acid was either cDNA or gDNA, and it came from T cells, B-cell-depleted T cells, or PBMCs.

Followed longitudinally, the Seattle patients had been enrolled during active infection. Sequences were obtained from peripheral blood. This sequence originates from a man in his forties or fifties with COVID-19, enrolled during active disease.

CDR3 sequence (DNA): TGCGCCAGCAGTCCCGGGACAGGGCAGTACAATGAGCAGTTCTTC. Translated: CASSPGTGQYNEQFF. The chain uses TRBV4-3 and TRBJ2-1; TRBD1 aligns across 9 bases. V was pared by 6 bases and J by 4 bases, with 7 bases of the junction left unmatched. The CDR3 length is 15 residues. CDR1 LGHNA and CDR2 YSLEER come from the germline V gene.